The sequence of this T cell receptor beta chain was determined in a study of T-cell memory formation after mild COVID-19. Study in general: Across donors, TCR clusters were largely donor specific. Overall study results and limits: Day 37-peaking second-wave clones had unconfirmed SARS-CoV-2 specificity. Mainly CM and EM harbored the contracting CD4+ clones; mainly EMRA harbored the CD8+ ones.

This clonotype has ten or more counts. Its antigen is currently unknown. It was 5'RACE with constant-segment primers that produced the TCR alpha and TCR beta cDNA libraries, which carried sample barcodes and UMIs. TCRdb re-called the 5' RACE reads with MiXCR, one entry per CDR3 protein. The sample records some 350,000 distinct CDR3 sequences, about a sixth being singletons. The germline V and J ends were trimmed by 1 base and 5 bases, with 10 bases remaining between them. CDR1 SGHTA and CDR2 FQGTGA come from the germline V gene. This CDR3 is built from 14 residues. Material: PBMCs or a T cell subset sorted from them (not recorded which). The rearrangement links TRBV7-3 to TRBJ2-3; no clear D. This receptor was taken from a man aged 18-30 years who had mild COVID-19 (a few samples of this study predate the infection). Cell type and time point are not known. Here the CDR3 DNA reads TGTGCCAGCAGCTTAAGATCCGTTGGAGATACGCAGTATTTT. It specifies CASSLRSVGDTQYF.